The T cell receptor (beta chain) described here comes from a study of blood T cell repertoires in COVID-19 (dated by TCRdb to about 2020). Turning to the overall study: Collaborator samples came from the United States, Italy and Spain and covered acute and convalescent phases of COVID-19. Deeply sampled blood TCRbeta repertoires from subjects exposed to, actively infected with, or recovered from COVID-19 were included in the dataset. The material from the prospective study consisted of cDNA or gDNA derived from T cells, B-cell-depleted T cells, or PBMCs. The repertoires were released in a freely available public database meant as a resource for research on the immune response to SARS-CoV-2. Sample metadata almost always included a de-identified subject ID, COVID-19 status, age in years and sex. The samples were drawn from the first 160 participants of the ongoing ImmuneRACE study and from 950 to 1,500 subjects provided by 6 global collaborators. Where HLA class I and class II types were available, the types were taken from metadata supplied by the sample provider, not from assay-based typing. The investigation overall reported the following: The quantity of clinical and demographic metadata differed by source and by participant and was supplied without curation.

The CDR3 starts with the cysteine, ends with the phenylalanine, and has 16 residues. Just CDR3 DNA is preserved here, 48 bases in frame from base 1. CDR1 and CDR2 are read off the germline V gene (reference sequence) as LNHDA and SQIVND. V loses 6 bases at its end and J loses 1 base; junction bases beyond the gene matches: 8. The immunoSEQ Assay, a bias-controlled multiplex PCR, was used to amplify TCRbeta CDR3 regions from genomic DNA. As for how the authors treated the data: Within the assay, amplification of reference gene primers was used to estimate how many nucleated cells each sample contained. To quantify the absolute abundance of each unique TCRbeta CDR3 rearrangement, sequence reads were collapsed and filtered. For each sample, productive Simpson clonality was calculated by taking the square root of Simpson's diversity index across productive rearrangements. The clones in this table, taken by TCRdb from immuneACCESS, are in-frame only. Not every clone is retained; where verified, under half of the shortfall comes from an unresolved V gene, and the cause of the rest is unknown. From that table come the V and J calls and clone size; the DNA was used to work out D and trimming. Recorded for this sample are 240,000 or so clones; 70% to 75% of them occurred a single time. Of the sample, around 3.2% falls within the top ten clones.

Collaborating institutions collected whole blood in K2EDTA tubes following their own protocols. For TCRbeta analysis, collaborators shipped samples in one of three forms: frozen whole blood, isolated PBMCs, or DNA extracted from either of those sample types. This clone appeared a single time. Its antigen is currently not known. Base-call qualities are not available, and no considerably larger clone is one nucleotide away. Sequencing used peripheral blood. The rearrangement joined TRBV19 to TRBJ2-2; the central 7 bases match TRBD2. The origin of this receptor is a woman aged 80 or over with acute or convalescent COVID-19. DNA sequence: TGTGCCAGTAGAAACACGGGGGGACGGAACACCGGGGAGCTGTTTTTT. It encodes CASRNTGGRNTGELFF.